This T cell receptor beta chain came from a study of OX40 agonist ivuxolimab in advanced cancers. The junction had 9 bases not matched to a gene; V was cut back by 4 bases and J by 5 bases. The V gene's germline CDR1 is MDHEN and CDR2 SYDVKM. The CDR3 has 15 residues. Only in-frame clones appear in the TCRdb table, and some are missing; sequencing was by immunoSEQ multiplex PCR. The sample contains some 74,000 clones, more than 75% of which appear only once. This specimen was CD4+ or CD8+ T cells sorted from blood, taken in a trial of the OX40 agonist ivuxolimab. The chain couples TRBV28 to TRBJ2-7, with 9 bases that match TRBD1. The sequence was collected from an adult with an advanced solid tumor such as melanoma, head and neck, liver or kidney cancer. The DNA of the CDR3 is TGTGCCAGCAGTTCGCGACAGGGGGTACTCGACGAGCAGTACTTC. Protein: CASSSRQGVLDEQYF.